Listed below are T cell receptor beta chains from one sample, sequenced in a study of shared clonotypes between healthy human individuals. Using immunoSEQ multiplex PCR, the repertoire was profiled, and TCRdb retains in-frame clones only, with some absent. The repertoire holds about 960,000 clones, over 75% seen once, with over 1.3% in the top ten. Specimen: memory CD4+ T cells sorted from blood. The origin of the receptors is a man aged 18 to 35 in good health. CDR3s include the opening cysteine and the closing phenylalanine or tryptophan. A D gene is named only where the DNA matches it firmly. The size of a clone is reported for some rows only, either as once, few or many, or as a class for expanded clones.

J gene | clone size | V gene | D gene | CDR3 DNA | CDR3 protein
TRBJ2-7 | few | TRBV21-1 | NA | TGTGCCAGCAGCAAATGGCGACTAGCGGGAGCAAACACCTACGAGCAGTACTTC | CASSKWRLAGANTYEQYF
TRBJ2-2 | few | TRBV11-1 | NA | TGTGCCAGCACCACCCAAGGGGGGCAGAACACCGGGGAGCTGTTTTTT | CASTTQGGQNTGELFF
TRBJ1-1 | few | TRBV19 | NA | TGTGCCAGTAGTATAGCGGCAGGGTGGACTGAAGCTTTCTTT | CASSIAAGWTEAFF
TRBJ2-4 | few | TRBV28 | NA | TGTGCCAGCAGTTTACCCCCGGGATCCAAAAACATTCAGTACTTC | CASSLPPGSKNIQYF
TRBJ1-2 | few | TRBV7-6 | NA | TGTGCCAGCAGCCCAACAGGGAACTATGGCTACACCTTC | CASSPTGNYGYTF
TRBJ2-7 | NA | TRBV5-4 | TRBD2 | TGTGCCAGCAGCGCTAGACTAAGCGGGAGGTCCCACGAGCAGTACTTC | CASSARLSGRSHEQYF
TRBJ1-2 | many | TRBV15 | NA | TGTGCCACCCAGCATAGGTCTAACTATGGCTACACCTTC | CATQHRSNYGYTF
TRBJ2-3 | NA | TRBV2 | TRBD2 | TGTGCCAGCAGTGGATCTAGCGGGCGCACAGATACGCAGTATTTT | CASSGSSGRTDTQYF
TRBJ1-3 | NA | TRBV7-2 | TRBD1 | TGTGCCAGCAGCCCTGACAGGGTCTCTGGAAACACCATATATTTT | CASSPDRVSGNTIYF
TRBJ1-1 | NA | TRBV18 | NA | TGTGCCAGCTCAACCGAACTCTACACTGAAGCTTTCTTT | CASSTELYTEAFF
TRBJ2-3 | few | TRBV5-1 | TRBD2 | TGCGCCAGCAGCTTCGGACTTAGCGGGGGGGCTGGAGATACGCAGTATTTT | CASSFGLSGGAGDTQYF
TRBJ2-7 | NA | TRBV7-2 | NA | TGTGCCAGCAGCTTATACCGGGACCCTTACGAGCAGTACTTC | CASSLYRDPYEQYF
TRBJ2-7 | NA | TRBV7-2 | TRBD1 | TGTGCCAGCAGCCAAGGGACAGATCGGCAGTACTTC | CASSQGTDRQYF
TRBJ1-2 | NA | TRBV7-9 | TRBD1 | TGTGCCAGCAGCCCACGACAGGGGAACTATGGCTACACCTTC | CASSPRQGNYGYTF
TRBJ2-1 | NA | TRBV9 | NA | TGTGCCAGCAGCGTAGCAGCCGGTGAGCAGTTCTTC | CASSVAAGEQFF
TRBJ2-1 | NA | TRBV5-4 | TRBD2 | TGTGCCAGCAGCTTGGTGGGTAGCGGGAGTAATGAGCAGTTCTTC | CASSLVGSGSNEQFF
TRBJ1-4 | NA | TRBV21-1 | NA | TGTGCCAGCAGCAAAAACGAGGGACAGGGGGCGCGGGGGCTAAAACTGTTTTTT | CASSKNEGQGARGLKLFF
TRBJ2-2 | NA | TRBV30 | NA | TGTGCCTGGACTAGCGAGATGACGGGGGAGCTGTTTTTT | CAWTSEMTGELFF
TRBJ2-1 | NA | TRBV10-3 | NA | TGTGCCATCAAACGGGAGTCCGATATGTGGCAGTTCTTC | CAIKRESDMWQFF
TRBJ2-7 | once | TRBV5-4 | NA | TGTGCCAGCAGCGCGGACCCACAGCCCGGTTACGAGCAGTACTTC | CASSADPQPGYEQYF
TRBJ2-3 | NA | TRBV7-8 | TRBD2 | TGTGCCAGCAGCTTAGGTCGCGGGCTAGCGGGAACCGATACGCAGTATTTT | CASSLGRGLAGTDTQYF
TRBJ2-2 | NA | TRBV27 | TRBD1 | TGTGCCAGCAGAGGGACAGGGGGCACCGGGGAGCTGTTTTTT | CASRGTGGTGELFF
TRBJ1-1 | NA | TRBV19 | NA | TGTGCCAGTAGCCGGGGCAGTCACATCTTTAACACTGAAGCTTTCTTT | CASSRGSHIFNTEAFF
TRBJ1-1 | few | TRBV29-1 | TRBD1 | TGCAGCGTTGAAGATCAAGGACAGGGAGCTGAAGCTTTCTTT | CSVEDQGQGAEAFF
TRBJ2-7 | NA | TRBV10-3 | NA | TGTGCCATCGCAATTCAGGGGAACGAGCAGTACTTC | CAIAIQGNEQYF
TRBJ1-5 | NA | TRBV18 | NA | TGTGCCAGCTCACCACTCGGGGCGCAGGGGAATCAGCCCCAGCATTTT | CASSPLGAQGNQPQHF
TRBJ2-7 | NA | TRBV7-6 | NA | TGTGCCAGCAGCTTAAGTACAGGGAGCTACGAGCAGTACTTC | CASSLSTGSYEQYF
TRBJ1-6 | NA | TRBV6-5 | NA | TGTGCCAGCAAAGCGGAGAGAGGAAATTCACCCCTCCACTTT | CASKAERGNSPLHF
TRBJ1-6 | NA | TRBV7-9 | NA | TGTGCCAGCAGCTCGGGCAGGGGTGAATCACCCCTCCACTTT | CASSSGRGESPLHF
TRBJ2-1 | NA | TRBV2 | NA | TGTGCCAGCAGTGAAGCTCCTTCCCTATTCGATGAGCAGTTCTTC | CASSEAPSLFDEQFF
TRBJ1-2 | once | TRBV15 | NA | TGTGCCACCAGCAGAGAACGACAGTCCCTCTATGGCTACACCTTC | CATSRERQSLYGYTF
TRBJ1-2 | NA | TRBV5-6 | NA | TGTGCCAGCAGATTTTCCCAAACAGGGAACTATGGCTACACCTTC | CASRFSQTGNYGYTF
TRBJ1-2 | few | TRBV4-2 | NA | TGTGCCAGCAGCCAACCGGACGACGCTAACTATGGCTACACCTTC | CASSQPDDANYGYTF
TRBJ2-5 | NA | TRBV6-1 | NA | TGTGCCAGCAGTGCCACAGGGGAGACCCAGTACTTC | CASSATGETQYF
TRBJ2-7 | few | TRBV7-2 | TRBD1 | TGTGCCAGCAGCCCCCGCGCCGGGACAGGGTATAACGAGCAGTACTTC | CASSPRAGTGYNEQYF
TRBJ1-1 | NA | TRBV7-2 | NA | TGTGCCAGCAGCCGCAAGGGGAACACTGAAGCTTTCTTT | CASSRKGNTEAFF
TRBJ2-7 | NA | TRBV5-5 | NA | TGTGCCAGCAGCTTGGGCGGATTAGGCACCTACGAGCAGTACTTC | CASSLGGLGTYEQYF